This passage covers 23 T cell receptor beta chains from one sample sequenced in a study of PD-1 blockade in classical Hodgkin lymphoma. The repertoire was sequenced with immunoSEQ multiplex PCR; TCRdb's copy has only in-frame clones and lacks some. The sample shows around 92,000 clones, over 80% of them seen only once. Time point: cycle 4 day 1 (C4D1), after five to seven weeks of nivolumab. Every patient was affected by relapse after autologous stem cell transplantation, while exposure to brentuximab vedotin was not uniform. Sample: peripheral blood mononuclear cells (PBMCs), taken before the fourth cycle of nivolumab. The source is a human donor with classical Hodgkin lymphoma.

The chain combines TRBV27 with TRBJ1-6; D remains ambiguous. Germline values: CDR1 MNHEY, CDR2 SMNVEV (reference sequence). With 5 bases removed from V and 6 bases from J, the gap between germline ends came to 17 bases. The CDR3 is 16 residues long. This CDR3 reads CASSLLPGGLNSPLHF. CDR3 in DNA: TGTGCCAGCAGTCTCCTCCCGGGAGGCCTTAATTCACCCCTCCACTTT.

The CDR3 DNA reads TGTGCCAGCAGCCCGCGAGGCAGGGGAAACACAGATACGCAGTATTTT. Translated: CASSPRGRGNTDTQYF. The chain has TRBV7-7 and TRBJ2-3; D possibly corresponds to TRBD1 (6 bases). This CDR3 comprises 16 residues. V lost 5 bases and J lost 2, with 17 bases in between. Germline CDR1 and CDR2: SSHAT and FNYEAQ (reference sequence).

CDR3 nucleotide sequence: TGTGCCAGCAGCTCAGGCGGAAGGCAGTATTTT. Amino acids: CASSSGGRQYF. The chain carries TRBV7-2 and TRBJ2-3, with D unresolved. CDR1 and CDR2 (germline): SGHTA, FQGNSA. Trimming removed 4 bases at V and 11 bases at J, with 10 bases between. This CDR3 has 11 amino acids.

This chain connects TRBV29-1 to TRBJ1-5; TRBD1 agrees at 7 bases. The CDR3 consists of 12 residues. The V gene end was trimmed by 4 bases and the J gene end by 11 bases; junction bases not matched to a gene: 8. CDR1 is SQVTM and CDR2 is ANQGSEA in the germline V gene. The CDR3: CSVAGPQGAQHF. The CDR3 coding sequence is TGCAGCGTTGCTGGGCCCCAGGGGGCCCAGCATTTT.

Only a few counts were recorded for this clone. The chain recombines TRBV30 with TRBJ1-1, with D hard to call. V was shortened by 0 bases and J by 3 bases, with 14 bases between the two germline ends. Germline V lookup: CDR1 GTSNPN, CDR2 SVGIG (reference sequence). This CDR3 is built from 15 residues. The CDR3 region is CAWSVGPLGYTEAFF. The DNA of the CDR3 is TGTGCCTGGAGTGTAGGTCCCTTGGGGTACACTGAAGCTTTCTTT. The full variable domain, with the rest looked up from reference TRBV30 and TRBJ1-1, is SQTIHQWPATLVQPVGSPLSLECTVEGTSNPNLYWYRQAAGRGLQLLFYSVGIGQISSEVPQNLSASRPQDRQFILSSKKLLLSDSGFYLCAWSVGPLGYTEAFFGQGTRLTVV.

The rearrangement joins TRBV6-1 to TRBJ2-7; D possibly corresponds to TRBD2 (6 bases). Looked up from germline, CDR1 is MNHNS and CDR2 is SASEGT. The length of the CDR3 is 15 residues. Between the trimmed V and J ends, which lost 2 bases and 0 bases, there was a span of 11 bases. The CDR3 nucleotides are TGTGCCAGCAGTGAAAATACTAGCCCCTCCTACGAGCAGTACTTC. This encodes CASSENTSPSYEQYF.

The V gene is TRBV5-4, the J gene TRBJ2-5; D is unresolved. V lost 0 bases to trimming and J lost 1 base, with 7 bases between them. CDR1 is SGHNT, CDR2 YYREEE, per germline (reference sequence). This CDR3 spans 14 amino acids. In DNA, the CDR3 is TGTGCCAGCAGCTTGGGAGTTATCCAAGAGACCCAGTACTTC. Translation gives CASSLGVIQETQYF.

The chain joins TRBV7-2 to TRBJ2-1, with a tentative D call TRBD2 (6 bases). CDR3 length equals 15 residues. V lost 5 bases and J lost 4, with 15 bases in between. The V gene's germline CDR1 is SGHTA and CDR2 FQGNSA. CDR3 residues: CASSPWTGLYNEQFF. The CDR3 bases are TGTGCCAGCAGCCCCTGGACGGGACTTTACAATGAGCAGTTCTTC.

In DNA, the CDR3 is TGTGCCAGCAGCCCCTACCTACTGGGAGAAAGTAATGAGCAGTTCTTC. Translating gives CASSPYLLGESNEQFF. The V gene is TRBV7-9, the J gene TRBJ2-1; D possibly corresponds to TRBD2 (5 bases). This CDR3 contains 16 residues. The V gene lost 5 bases and the J gene lost 7 bases, with 21 bases spanning the gap. Germline V gives CDR1 SEHNR, CDR2 FQNEAQ (reference sequence). The entire variable domain, with the rest obtained from reference TRBV7-9 and TRBJ2-1, is as follows: DTGVSQNPRHKITKRGQNVTFRCDPISEHNRLYWYRQTLGQGPEFLTYFQNEAQLEKSRLLSDRFSAERPKGSFSTLEIQRTEQGDSAMYLCASSPYLLGESNEQFFGPGTRLTVL.

The CDR3 is CASSLSASGKTGEQFF. The CDR3 DNA reads TGTGCCAGCAGCTTATCGGCTAGCGGGAAGACGGGTGAGCAGTTCTTC. The chain has TRBV7-6 and TRBJ2-1, with 9 positions matching TRBD2. The germline CDR1 and CDR2 sequences are SGHVS and FNYEAQ. The CDR3 covers 16 residues. J lost 9 bases, V lost 2 bases, and 11 bases had no gene match.

The rearrangement uses TRBV18 and TRBJ2-7; D may match TRBD1 or TRBD2 (5 bases each). The CDR3 runs to 14 residues. CDR1 is KGHSH and CDR2 is LQKENI in the germline V gene. V lost 2 bases and J lost 0, with 8 bases in between. CDR3 nucleotides: TGTGCCAGCTCACCAGGGACGAGCTCCTACGAGCAGTACTTC. Protein: CASSPGTSSYEQYF.

V is TRBV2 and J is TRBJ1-2; TRBD1 is a possible D gene (6 bases). The V end lost 6 bases, the J end lost 6 bases, and 20 bases lay between the germline ends. Looked up from germline, CDR1 is SNHLY and CDR2 is FYNNEI. The CDR3 has 15 residues. The CDR3 DNA sequence: TGTGCCAGCAGGGGGACAAGGACTCCCCCGGATGGCTACACCTTC. Residues: CASRGTRTPPDGYTF.

The chain couples TRBV11-1 to TRBJ2-7; D remains ambiguous. This CDR3 comprises 13 residues. With 5 bases removed from V and 2 bases from J, the gap between germline ends came to 10 bases. Germline lookup yields CDR1 SGHAT and CDR2 FQDESV (reference sequence). CDR3 sequence: CASSQLPAYEQYF. The CDR3 nucleotides are TGTGCCAGCAGCCAGCTTCCGGCCTACGAGCAGTACTTC.

This rearrangement joins TRBV9 to TRBJ2-2, with 8 bases aligning to TRBD2. Losses at the gene ends were 3 bases for V and 4 bases for J; bases not matched to a gene: 5. This CDR3 contains 15 residues. Germline-derived CDR1 and CDR2 are SGDLS and YYNGEE. The DNA of the CDR3 is TGTGCCAGCAGCGCTAGCGGGCTAGCCACCGGGGAGCTGTTTTTT. As protein: CASSASGLATGELFF. The full variable domain, with the rest looked up from reference TRBV9 and TRBJ2-2, is DSGVTQTPKHLITATGQRVTLRCSPRSGDLSVYWYQQSLDQGLQFLIQYYNGEERAKGNILERFSAQQFPDLHSELNLSSLELGDSALYFCASSASGLATGELFFGEGSRLTVL.

CDR3 in amino acids: CAISGSTGPDTQYF. In nucleotides, the CDR3 is TGTGCCATCAGTGGCTCGACAGGGCCAGATACGCAGTATTTT. V and J are TRBV10-3 and TRBJ2-3, with 7 bases matching TRBD1. CDR1 is ENHRY and CDR2 is SYGVKD in the germline V gene. V lost 4 bases, J lost 4 bases, and 5 bases stayed unmatched. The CDR3 has 14 residues.

The chain links TRBV7-2 to TRBJ2-3; D possibly corresponds to TRBD2 (5 bases). Trimming shortened V by 5 bases and J by 1 base, and 19 bases separated the two germline ends. The CDR3 contains 17 residues. Germline V lookup: CDR1 SGHTA, CDR2 FQGNSA. In DNA, the CDR3 is TGTGCCAGCAGCCAGCGCCGCGGAGGCGTAGGCACAGATACGCAGTATTTT. Its translation: CASSQRRGGVGTDTQYF.

V gene TRBV6-5 combines with J gene TRBJ2-7; D uncertain. CDR1 and CDR2 from the germline V gene are MNHEY and SVGAGI. The CDR3 spans 13 residues. Trimming pared 0 bases from V and 6 bases from J, leaving 9 bases between. The CDR3 coding sequence is TGTGCCAGCAGTTACTCGTACGGCGGCGAGCAGTACTTC. This gives the protein CASSYSYGGEQYF.

Comment on this clone: The junction departs from the called germline gene at one end, perhaps through a read error. The rearrangement links TRBV6-1 to TRBJ2-7, with unresolved D. The CDR3 is 11 amino acids. CDR1 and CDR2 (germline): MNHNS, SASEGT. CDR3 in DNA: TGTGCCAGCAGCCTCCTAACGGGCGTGGAATGG. Translation gives CASSLLTGVEW.

V and J are TRBV19 and TRBJ1-5; D ambiguous. CDR3 length equals 15 residues. Germline V lookup: CDR1 LNHDA, CDR2 SQIVND (reference sequence). Between the trimmed V and J ends, which lost 1 base and 3 bases, there was a span of 10 bases. The CDR3 DNA reads TGTGCCAGTAGTATAGGGCCGGGTTCCAATCAGCCCCAGCATTTT. Translated, it gives CASSIGPGSNQPQHF.

This clone has only a few counts. The chain links TRBV10-3 to TRBJ2-2; no clear D. Per the germline V gene, CDR1 is ENHRY and CDR2 is SYGVKD. Trimming left V 6 bases short and J 6 bases short, with 11 bases between. The CDR3 extends over 13 amino acids. The CDR3 is CAIRNSGAGELFF. The CDR3 DNA reads as TGTGCCATCAGAAATAGTGGTGCCGGGGAGCTGTTTTTT.

This chain connects TRBV7-8 to TRBJ2-5; D unresolved. The germline CDR1 and CDR2 sequences are SGHVS and FQNEAQ. This CDR3 has 14 amino acids. V gave up 1 base and J gave up 5 bases, with 11 bases separating them. The DNA for the CDR3 is TGTGCCAGCAGCTTAGGGCCTGCGCAGGAGACCCAGTACTTC. Translating it yields CASSLGPAQETQYF.

The V and J genes are TRBV5-6 and TRBJ2-1; D is ambiguous. The germline V gene encodes CDR1 SGHDT and CDR2 YYEEEE. CDR3 length: 16 residues. With 5 bases removed from V and 3 bases from J, the gap between germline ends came to 18 bases. The CDR3 bases are TGTGCCAGCAGTTCGGACGCCCTTCTGTTCTACAATGAGCAGTTCTTC. This codes for CASSSDALLFYNEQFF.

The rearrangement joins TRBV6-5 to TRBJ1-1; 9 nucleotides match TRBD1. The CDR3 runs to 15 residues. The V gene end was trimmed by 4 bases and the J gene end by 0 bases; junction bases not matched to a gene: 3. The germline V gene encodes CDR1 MNHEY and CDR2 SVGAGI. The CDR3 spells CASSLGQGLNTEAFF. The DNA of the CDR3 is TGTGCCAGCAGTTTAGGACAGGGGTTGAACACTGAAGCTTTCTTT.